The next 20 T cell receptor beta chains were all read from a single sample in a study of T cell repertoires in cytomegalovirus infection. These receptors lack a known antigen. From the reads, TCRdb called clonotypes with MiXCR, one entry per CDR3 protein. The data show roughly 110,000 distinct CDR3 sequences, roughly 9.1% seen once. Sequencing was performed on PBMCs, sequenced either directly or after in vitro stimulation (not recorded which). These receptors all stem from a human donor in good health (CMV status not recorded). Some clones in this sample may be carry-over from other donors' samples.

This clonotype was picked up many times. This chain joins TRBV7-2 and TRBJ1-1; TRBD1 might be the D (5 bases). CDR1 is SGHTA, CDR2 FQGNSA, per germline. The CDR3 spans 15 residues. V was clipped by 7 bases and J by 4 bases, with 19 bases between them. DNA for the CDR3: TGTGCCAGCAACTCCGTTCAGGGAGGAGGCACTGAAGCTTTCTTT. This codes for CASNSVQGGGTEAFF.

This clonotype was observed many times. V and J are TRBV7-3 and TRBJ2-1, with TRBD2 matching 14 bases. The junction had 11 bases not matched to a gene; V was cut back by 6 bases and J by 7 bases. Germline V gene lookup returns CDR1 SGHTA and CDR2 FQGTGA. The CDR3 is 17 amino acids. CDR3 amino acids: CASRPDRGLAGENEQFF. In DNA form, the CDR3 reads TGTGCCAGCAGGCCTGACAGGGGACTAGCGGGAGAGAATGAGCAGTTCTTC.

V is TRBV4-3 and J is TRBJ2-3, with D perhaps TRBD2 (7 bases). CDR3 length: 16 residues. Looked up from germline, CDR1 is LGHNA and CDR2 is YSLEER. With 1 base removed from V and 4 bases from J, the gap between germline ends came to 15 bases. The CDR3 coding sequence is TGCGCCAGCAGCCAAGTGGACGGGGGGCGGGCAGATACGCAGTATTTT. Encoded protein: CASSQVDGGRADTQYF.

This clonotype was counted a few times. This chain connects TRBV30 to TRBJ1-2; 7 bases map to TRBD1. The V and J ends lost 4 bases and 4 bases, in that order; junction bases with no gene match: 12. The CDR3 is 15 amino acids. Germline lookup yields CDR1 GTSNPN and CDR2 SVGIG (reference sequence). The CDR3 reads CAWTGGLFPFYGYTF. CDR3 coding DNA: TGTGCCTGGACAGGGGGGTTATTCCCGTTCTATGGCTACACCTTC.

This clonotype was counted at least ten times. Here the CDR3 DNA reads TGTGCCAGCAGCCCTCACCAAATGAACACTGAAGCTTTCTTT. Encoded protein: CASSPHQMNTEAFF. The genes are TRBV7-2 and TRBJ1-1; D uncertain. V was pared by 5 bases and J by 0 bases, with 10 bases between. The CDR3 is 14 amino acids. CDR1 is SGHTA, CDR2 FQGNSA, per germline.

The chain employs TRBV20-1 and TRBJ1-5; D perhaps matches TRBD1 (5 bases). In germline, CDR1 is DFQATT, CDR2 SNEGSKA (reference sequence). The CDR3 covers 12 residues. Trimming shortened V by 2 bases and J by 6 bases, and 8 bases separated the two germline ends. CDR3 sequence reads: CSARQGGQPQHF. The DNA of the CDR3 is TGCAGTGCTAGACAGGGAGGTCAGCCCCAGCATTTT.

The chain combines TRBV6-5 with TRBJ2-5; either TRBD1 or TRBD2 may supply D (5 bases each). Per germline, CDR1 MNHEY and CDR2 SVGAGI. This CDR3 is built from 11 residues. Trimming pared 6 bases from V and 6 bases from J, leaving 8 bases between. The CDR3 bases are TGTGCCAGCAGGACGGGACAGACCCAGTACTTC. It translates to CASRTGQTQYF.

The chain joins TRBV7-8 to TRBJ2-7, with a tentative D call TRBD1 (5 bases). CDR1 SGHVS and CDR2 FQNEAQ come from the germline V gene. The V and J ends lost 4 bases and 2 bases respectively, with 9 bases between them. CDR3 length equals 13 residues. CDR3 sequence (DNA): TGTGCCAGCAGCTCAACAGGCCCCTACGAGCAGTACGTC. Translated: CASSSTGPYEQYV.

This chain connects TRBV9 to TRBJ2-2; 10 bases are shared with TRBD2. The CDR3 length is 15 residues. Germline assignment: CDR1 SGDLS and CDR2 YYNGEE. V trimming: 7 bases; J trimming: 1 base; junction bases outside the gene matches: 4. This CDR3 reads CASETSGQNTGELFF. CDR3 bases: TGTGCCAGCGAGACTAGCGGGCAGAACACCGGGGAGCTGTTTTTT. Full variable domain (remainder filled in from reference TRBV9 and TRBJ2-2): DSGVTQTPKHLITATGQRVTLRCSPRSGDLSVYWYQQSLDQGLQFLIQYYNGEERAKGNILERFSAQQFPDLHSELNLSSLELGDSALYFCASETSGQNTGELFFGEGSRLTVL.

This chain connects TRBV27 to TRBJ1-1; D unresolved. Trimming pared 6 bases from V and 1 base from J, leaving 15 bases between. Germline lookup yields CDR1 MNHEY and CDR2 SMNVEV (reference sequence). This CDR3 is 15 amino acids long. In DNA, the CDR3 is TGTGCCAGCAGGGAGGCTGGGAAGGGGAACACTGAAGCTTTCTTT. This sequence encodes CASREAGKGNTEAFF.

This clonotype was detected ten times or more. The V call is TRBV7-8, the J call TRBJ2-7; TRBD2 might be the D (7 bases). The V end was cut by 0 bases, the J end by 6 bases, with 12 bases between. This CDR3 contains 14 residues. In germline, CDR1 is SGHVS, CDR2 FQNEAQ. The CDR3: CASSLARGRVEQYF. The CDR3 bases are TGTGCCAGCAGCTTAGCGCGGGGGCGAGTCGAGCAGTACTTC.

At least ten counts were recorded for this clonotype. The rearrangement links TRBV12-3 or TRBV12-4 to TRBJ2-3; no clear D. The V end was cut by 7 bases, the J end by 0 bases, with 17 bases between. The CDR3 contains 16 residues. The CDR3 reads CASTGRYGSSTDTQYF. The CDR3 nucleotides are TGTGCCAGCACCGGGCGGTACGGTTCTAGCACAGATACGCAGTATTTT.

This clonotype was observed once. Since a much larger clone is just one base distant, this may be a read error. The chain combines TRBV4-1 with TRBJ2-5; D call uncertain. The CDR3 is 15 amino acids. Germline-derived CDR1 and CDR2 are MGHRA and YSYEKL. Between the trimmed V and J ends, which lost 0 bases and 1 base, there was a span of 9 bases. The CDR3 reads CASSQDVAVQETQYF. In DNA form, the CDR3 reads TGCGCCAGCAGCCAAGATGTTGCAGTCCAAGAGACCCAGTACTTC.

The count of this clonotype is one. The chain carries TRBV19 and TRBJ2-5; the D gene is possibly TRBD1 (6 bases). The CDR3 is 13 amino acids. With 11 bases removed from V and 4 bases from J, the gap between germline ends came to 17 bases. Per germline, CDR1 LNHDA and CDR2 SQIVND (reference sequence). The DNA for the CDR3 is TGTGCCGCCGCAGGGGTTGGGGGAGAGACCCAGTACTTC. This sequence encodes CAAAGVGGETQYF.

This clonotype was found a few times. The chain uses TRBV6-2 or TRBV6-3 and TRBJ2-3; tentative D call: TRBD2 (5 bases). The CDR3 is made up of 13 amino acids. Trimming removed 6 bases at V and 4 bases at J, with 11 bases between. Germline CDR1 MNHEY, CDR2 SVGEGT. The CDR3 sequence: CASRTGFPDTQYF. The CDR3, as DNA: TGTGCCAGCAGAACGGGGTTTCCAGATACGCAGTATTTT.

V is TRBV7-8 and J is TRBJ2-3, with 10 bases aligning to TRBD1. The germline CDR1 and CDR2 sequences are SGHVS and FQNEAQ. The J segment lost 4 bases and the V segment lost 4 bases, leaving 11 bases of the junction unmatched. The CDR3 runs to 17 residues. CDR3 residues: CASSCQTGGIGPDTQYF. The CDR3 region has the DNA TGTGCCAGCAGCTGTCAGACAGGGGGCATTGGGCCAGATACGCAGTATTTT. Looking up the rest from reference TRBV7-8 and TRBJ2-3 gives the full variable domain: GAGVSQSPRYKVAKRGQDVALRCDPISGHVSLFWYQQALGQGPEFLTYFQNEAQLDKSGLPSDRFFAERPEGSVSTLKIQRTQQEDSAVYLCASSCQTGGIGPDTQYFGPGTRLTVL.

The chain employs TRBV27 and TRBJ2-3, with D perhaps being TRBD1 or TRBD2 (5 bases each). Trimming took off 5 bases at V and 0 bases at J, with 12 bases between the two ends. The germline V gene encodes CDR1 MNHEY and CDR2 SMNVEV (reference sequence). The CDR3 covers 15 residues. The CDR3 DNA sequence: TGTGCCAGCAGTCCCCGGGGCGCTAGCACAGATACGCAGTATTTT. Protein: CASSPRGASTDTQYF.

The rearrangement joins TRBV20-1 to TRBJ2-4; TRBD2 matches at 7 bases. The CDR3 is made up of 12 amino acids. CDR1 is DFQATT and CDR2 is SNEGSKA in the germline V gene (reference sequence). The V and J ends lost 2 bases and 11 bases, in that order; junction bases with no gene match: 6. The CDR3 spells CSARSTSELQYF. For the CDR3, the DNA is TGCAGTGCTAGATCCACTAGCGAACTTCAGTACTTC.

This clonotype was found many times. V usage is TRBV7-8 and J usage is TRBJ1-1; TRBD1 might be the D (6 bases). This CDR3 contains 15 residues. Trimming cost V 2 bases and J 1 base, with 11 bases left between them. Germline V CDR1 and CDR2: SGHVS, FQNEAQ. The DNA of the CDR3 is TGTGCCAGCAGCTTATTGGGACACGAGAACACTGAAGCTTTCTTT. This translates into CASSLLGHENTEAFF.

This clonotype was recorded many times. The chain carries TRBV4-1 and TRBJ1-4; perhaps TRBD1 as D (6 bases). Germline V gene data show CDR1 as MGHRA and CDR2 as YSYEKL. The CDR3 extends over 14 amino acids. Trimming removed 3 bases from V and 1 base from J, with 6 bases in between. Here the CDR3 DNA reads TGCGCCAGCAGCCAGGGACAAACTAATGAAAAACTGTTTTTT. Translated: CASSQGQTNEKLFF.